A selection of T cell receptor beta chains follows, all from one sample in a study of blood T cell repertoires in COVID-19. This table comes from immunoSEQ multiplex PCR, and its TCRdb copy is limited to in-frame clones, with some not included. The sample includes about 220,000 clones, 80% of them seen just once. The sequencing sample was made of peripheral blood. The source is a woman between 65 and 79 years old with acute or convalescent COVID-19. Both conserved end residues are part of each CDR3. D genes are given only for firm matches. Rows give clone size only sometimes, using once, few, many, or a class for an expanded clone.

>TRBJ2-7|.|.|TRBV5-5
CASSFTGPLSYEQYF
TGTGCCAGCAGCTTTACAGGGCCCCTCTCCTACGAGCAGTACTTC
>TRBJ1-1|.|.|TRBV30
CACQGTAEAFF
TGTGCCTGTCAGGGGACGGCTGAAGCTTTCTTT
>TRBJ2-3|.|.|TRBV18
CASSPIPSTDTQYF
TGTGCCAGCTCACCAATCCCTAGCACAGATACGCAGTATTTT
>TRBJ2-5|TRBD2|few|TRBV3-1/TRBV3-2
CASSQGLAGAETQYF
TGTGCCAGCAGCCAAGGACTAGCGGGGGCCGAGACCCAGTACTTC
>TRBJ2-5|TRBD2|.|TRBV27
CASSFGGAGEETQYF
TGTGCCAGCAGTTTCGGGGGGGCTGGGGAAGAGACCCAGTACTTC
>TRBJ1-2|TRBD1|.|TRBV24-1
CATEGQGTDGYTF
TGTGCCACCGAGGGACAGGGGACGGATGGCTACACCTTC
>TRBJ1-1|.|.|TRBV10-3
CAISEVGENTEAFF
TGTGCCATCAGTGAAGTAGGAGAGAACACTGAAGCTTTCTTT
>TRBJ2-1|TRBD2|.|TRBV6-2/TRBV6-3
CASSFWGGKYNEQFF
TGTGCCAGCAGTTTCTGGGGGGGGAAATACAATGAGCAGTTCTTC
>TRBJ2-3|.|.|TRBV10-1
CASSEGKSGADTQYF
TGCGCCAGCAGTGAGGGTAAATCCGGTGCAGATACGCAGTATTTT
>TRBJ1-1|.|.|TRBV6-5
CASSQGQWAEAFF
TGTGCCAGCAGCCAAGGACAGTGGGCTGAAGCTTTCTTT
>TRBJ1-4|TRBD1|.|TRBV5-1
CASSLPQPGTELFF
TGCGCCAGCAGCCTCCCTCAGCCCGGGACAGAACTGTTTTTT
>TRBJ1-5|TRBD1|.|TRBV5-3
CARSLDRAGGSNQPQHF
TGTGCCAGAAGCTTGGATAGGGCAGGGGGTAGCAATCAGCCCCAGCATTTT
>TRBJ1-1|.|.|TRBV4-1
CASRASVNTEAFF
TGCGCCAGCAGAGCTTCGGTGAACACTGAAGCTTTCTTT
>TRBJ2-3|.|.|TRBV5-8
CASSLGSGAEQYF
TGTGCCAGCAGCTTGGGGTCTGGAGCGGAGCAGTATTTT
>TRBJ1-2|TRBD1|once|TRBV5-1
CASSPGQGNYGYTF
TGCGCCAGCAGTCCGGGACAGGGTAACTATGGCTACACCTTC
>TRBJ2-1|.|.|TRBV7-2
CASSPEGAGPYNEQFF
TGTGCCAGCAGCCCGGAGGGGGCAGGGCCCTACAATGAGCAGTTCTTC